The source of this TCR beta chain is a study of a mutant IDH1 vaccine in newly diagnosed glioma. For the study at large: Investigators started vaccination 4-6 weeks after radiotherapy alone, or with temozolomide cycles.

With respect to this clone: What it binds is unknown.

Time point here: week 47, end of study. The study gave 300 ug of mutant IDH1 20-mer peptide per vaccine dose, with topical imiquimod. Regarding the study as a whole: Seemingly, pseudoprogression had no relation to changes in the top peripheral T cell clonotypes.

Libraries were prepared by immunoSEQ multiplex PCR; TCRdb keeps only in-frame clonotypes and omits some of them. The sample holds tens of thousands of clones, approximately 89% seen once. The germline CDR1 and CDR2 sequences are LGHNA and YNFKEQ. The CDR3 loop spans 15 amino acids. V lost 4 bases and J lost 3, with 16 bases in between. This clonotype was obtained from a man aged 35-49 years with glioma. The sequencing used PBMCs, collected from a glioma patient whose treatment included an IDH1 peptide vaccine. This chain uses TRBV4-2 with TRBJ2-7; D unresolved. CDR3 residues: CASSPLQRSDYEQYF. In nucleotides, the CDR3 is TGTGCCAGCAGCCCGTTACAACGGTCTGACTACGAGCAGTACTTC.